The 7 T cell receptor beta chains in this list originate from one sample, sequenced in a study of response to subunit inactivated influenza vaccine. Each CDR3 protein is one row after TCRdb ran MiXCR on the RT-PCR reads. Here the sample spans more than 500,000 distinct CDR3 sequences, over 9% being singletons. The data were also submitted as part of a second study, on T cells expressing NK-cell markers. That report adds: TCR beta cDNA was made by 5'RACE template switching with UMIs.

This specimen consisted of PBMCs from blood, obtained on the day of vaccination. The receptors were sampled from a man between 45 and 60 years old who received an inactivated influenza vaccine.

This clonotype was seen more than once but under ten times. V usage is TRBV4-3 and J usage is TRBJ2-7; D may be TRBD2 (5 bases). V lost 1 base to trimming and J lost 1 base, with 11 bases between them. The germline CDR1 and CDR2 sequences are LGHNA and YSLEER. There are 15 residues in the CDR3. In DNA, the CDR3 is TGCGCCAGCAGCCAAGTCGGACGGGGATCCTACGAGCAGTACTTC. Encoded protein: CASSQVGRGSYEQYF.

This chain uses TRBV2 with TRBJ2-7; the D call may be TRBD1 or TRBD2 (5 bases each). Germline loops: CDR1 SNHLY, CDR2 FYNNEI. V shed 0 bases and J shed 1 base, with 10 bases lying between them. The CDR3 has 15 amino acids. DNA for the CDR3: TGTGCCAGCAGTGAAGCGAGGGGCCTATCCTACGAGCAGTACTTC. Protein product: CASSEARGLSYEQYF.

This clonotype has only a few counts. This chain links TRBV7-9 with TRBJ2-5; D perhaps matches TRBD1 (6 bases). The ends were cut back, 7 bases at V and 3 bases at J, with 18 bases in the middle. The length of the CDR3 is 15 residues. Germline CDR1 is SEHNR and CDR2 is FQNEAQ (reference sequence). CDR3 in amino acids: CASTTYGQTEETQYF. As DNA, the CDR3 is TGTGCCAGCACCACATATGGACAGACCGAAGAGACCCAGTACTTC.

In DNA, the CDR3 is TGCGCCAGCAGCCAACTTCCCGGGACTAGCGGCACCGGGGAGCTGTTTTTT. It translates to CASSQLPGTSGTGELFF. V and J are TRBV4-1 and TRBJ2-2, with 11 bases identical to TRBD2. CDR1 and CDR2 (germline): MGHRA, YSYEKL. The CDR3 sequence is 17 residues long. V dropped 2 bases and J dropped 4; count of bases not matched to a gene: 6.

The sample holds many counts of this clonotype. This chain links TRBV5-5 with TRBJ1-4; D is undetermined. The CDR3 length is 14 residues. Trimming removed 4 bases at V and 8 bases at J, with 15 bases between. Looked up from germline, CDR1 is SGHKS and CDR2 is YYEKEE (reference sequence). The CDR3 sequence: CASSKTAGREKLFF. The CDR3 DNA follows: TGTGCCAGCAGCAAGACGGCCGGGAGGGAAAAACTGTTTTTT.

The chain recombines TRBV5-6 with TRBJ2-7, with 7 nucleotides matching TRBD2. V lost 3 bases to trimming and J lost 6 bases; unmatched junction nucleotides: 12. This CDR3 contains 15 residues. CDR1 and CDR2 from the germline V gene are SGHDT and YYEEEE. CDR3 region: CASSWTRSVSSEQYF. Written as DNA, the CDR3 is TGTGCCAGCAGCTGGACTAGATCTGTTTCGTCCGAGCAGTACTTC.

This clonotype was seen a few times. This chain uses TRBV6-2 or TRBV6-3 with TRBJ1-5, with D perhaps TRBD1 (6 bases). The CDR3 runs 13 residues. Germline CDR1 reads MNHEY; CDR2 reads SVGEGT. V was pared by 7 bases and J by 6 bases, with 13 bases between. In DNA form, the CDR3 reads TGTGCCAGCACCCAGGGGAACGGTCAGCCCCAGCATTTT. Protein product: CASTQGNGQPQHF.